These 30 T cell receptor beta chains came from one sample sequenced in a study of blood T cell repertoires in COVID-19. Using immunoSEQ multiplex PCR, the repertoire was profiled, and TCRdb retains in-frame clones only, with some absent. The sample holds about 95,000 clones; approximately 81% are singletons and the top ten take around 27%. The source material was peripheral blood. The receptor set was obtained from an elderly man with active or convalescent COVID-19.

The chain links TRBV7-2 to TRBJ1-5, with no clear D. Per germline, CDR1 SGHTA and CDR2 FQGNSA. The V end was cut by 0 bases, the J end by 5 bases, with 11 bases between. The CDR3 spans 15 residues. CDR3 sequence (DNA): TGTGCCAGCAGCTTAGCAGCCTTCCCTCATCAGCCCCAGCATTTT. It is translated as CASSLAAFPHQPQHF.

The CDR3 loop reads CASTKTSGLYEQYF. CDR3 coding DNA: TGTGCCAGCACCAAGACTAGCGGACTCTACGAGCAGTACTTC. The V and J genes are TRBV7-9 and TRBJ2-7, with 9 bases matching TRBD2. Germline V CDR1 and CDR2: SEHNR, FQNEAQ (reference sequence). V lost 7 bases and J lost 3; bases outside the gene matches: 7. This CDR3 contains 14 residues.

The V and J genes are TRBV2 and TRBJ2-7; a weak D match, TRBD1 (6 bases). The germline V gene encodes CDR1 SNHLY and CDR2 FYNNEI. The V end lost 2 bases, the J end lost 3 bases, and 14 bases lay between the germline ends. This CDR3 is built from 15 residues. CDR3 amino acids: CASSEWTESIYEQYF. The CDR3 region has the DNA TGTGCCAGCAGTGAATGGACAGAATCGATCTACGAGCAGTACTTC.

The chain has TRBV7-6 and TRBJ2-6, with 8 bases lining up with TRBD1. There are 17 residues in the CDR3. Germline V lookup: CDR1 SGHVS, CDR2 FNYEAQ. V dropped 5 bases and J dropped 0; count of bases not matched to a gene: 6. The CDR3 here is CASSMDRDPSGANVLTF. CDR3 nucleotide sequence: TGTGCCAGCAGCATGGACAGGGATCCCTCTGGGGCCAACGTCCTGACTTTC.

The genes are TRBV18 and TRBJ2-1, with 11 bases fitting TRBD2. The V gene end was trimmed by 4 bases and the J gene end by 0 bases; junction bases not matched to a gene: 5. Germline values: CDR1 KGHSH, CDR2 LQKENI. The CDR3 is 17 amino acids. The chain's CDR3 is CASSRETSGASYNEQFF. In DNA, the CDR3 is TGTGCCAGCTCACGCGAGACTAGCGGGGCCTCCTACAATGAGCAGTTCTTC.

This clone came up a few times. V is TRBV6-4 and J is TRBJ2-1, with 9 nucleotides matching TRBD2. V was clipped by 6 bases and J by 4 bases; unmatched bases: 7. Germline lookup yields CDR1 MRHNA and CDR2 SNTAGT. The CDR3 runs 15 residues. CDR3 in amino acids: CASSSAGGTYNEQFF. The CDR3 DNA is TGTGCCAGCAGCTCAGCGGGGGGCACTTACAATGAGCAGTTCTTC.

The chain employs TRBV6-6 and TRBJ2-5; D is uncertain. CDR3 length: 12 amino acids. V was shortened by 7 bases and J by 3 bases, with 9 bases between the two germline ends. Germline assignment: CDR1 MNHNY and CDR2 SVGAGI (reference sequence). CDR3 residues: CASTLEKETQYF. DNA for the CDR3: TGTGCCAGCACCCTAGAGAAAGAGACCCAGTACTTC.

The rearrangement links TRBV6-1 to TRBJ2-5, with TRBD2 matching over 9 bases. This CDR3 contains 15 residues. CDR1 and CDR2 (germline): MNHNS, SASEGT. The junction had 7 bases not matched to a gene; V was cut back by 3 bases and J by 5 bases. The CDR3 reads CASSEERGVWETQYF. The CDR3 region has the DNA TGTGCCAGCAGTGAGGAGCGGGGGGTGTGGGAGACCCAGTACTTC.

The gene calls are TRBV19 and TRBJ2-7; 9 nucleotides agree with TRBD1. The CDR3 totals 13 residues. Germline assignment: CDR1 LNHDA and CDR2 SQIVND (reference sequence). V was pared by 6 bases and J by 4 bases, with 4 bases of the junction left unmatched. In nucleotides, the CDR3 is TGTGCCAGTAGCGTGACAGGGGGTTACGAGCAGTACTTC. Translated, it gives CASSVTGGYEQYF.

J is TRBJ2-2 and V is TRBV3-1 (or the pseudogene TRBV3-2), with D hard to call. Germline V gene lookup returns CDR1 LGHDT and CDR2 YNNKEL (reference sequence). Between the trimmed V and J ends, which lost 0 bases and 7 bases, there was a span of 12 bases. This CDR3 has 15 amino acids. In DNA form, the CDR3 reads TGTGCCAGCAGCCAAGATCCCCTCTACCGCGGGGAGCTGTTTTTT. Translation: CASSQDPLYRGELFF.

V usage is TRBV4-3 and J usage is TRBJ1-4; D call uncertain. The CDR3 is made up of 16 amino acids. V was pared by 1 base and J by 5 bases, with 14 bases between. CDR1 is LGHNA and CDR2 is YSLEER in the germline V gene. DNA for the CDR3: TGCGCCAGCAGCCAAGCATTAGGAGGGCTAAATGAAAAACTGTTTTTT. Protein product: CASSQALGGLNEKLFF.

The rearrangement uses TRBV5-1 and TRBJ2-7, with D possibly being TRBD1 (5 bases). V was clipped by 3 bases and J by 5 bases, with 12 bases between them. The CDR3 is made up of 13 amino acids. CDR1 and CDR2 from the germline V gene are SGHRS and YFSETQ. CDR3 residues: CASSSPGSHEQYF. DNA of the CDR3: TGCGCCAGCAGCTCCCCAGGGTCCCACGAGCAGTACTTC.

The V gene is TRBV11-2, the J gene TRBJ2-3; 8 nucleotides match TRBD2. Per the germline V gene, CDR1 is SGHAT and CDR2 is FQNNGV. The CDR3 has 14 residues. Unmatched junction bases numbered 5, after V lost 8 bases and J lost 1 base. The CDR3 nucleotides are TGTGCCAGCTCTTATAGCGGGGGCACAGATACGCAGTATTTT. Amino acids: CASSYSGGTDTQYF.

This chain links TRBV10-2 with TRBJ1-2; D remains ambiguous. The germline CDR1 and CDR2 sequences are WSHSY and SAAADI. This CDR3 spans 15 amino acids. V lost 5 bases to trimming and J lost 1 base, with 14 bases between them. The CDR3 DNA reads as TGCGCCAGCAGTACCTCCGGACTCAGTAACTATGGCTACACCTTC. It encodes CASSTSGLSNYGYTF.

The V and J genes are TRBV7-9 and TRBJ1-2; TRBD1 matches 8 bases. The CDR3 has 15 residues. The J segment lost 6 bases and the V segment lost 1 base, leaving 7 bases of the junction unmatched. The germline gives CDR1 SEHNR, CDR2 FQNEAQ (reference sequence). The DNA for the CDR3 is TGTGCCAGCAGCTTAGGCGGTCAGGGGGCAAATGGCTACACCTTC. Residues: CASSLGGQGANGYTF.

This clone was found once. V gene TRBV6-2 or TRBV6-3 combines with J gene TRBJ2-5; 8 positions match TRBD2. V lost 5 bases and J lost 2; bases outside the gene matches: 7. This CDR3 comprises 15 residues. Germline values: CDR1 MNHEY, CDR2 SVGEGT. The CDR3 sequence is CASSVWTGGQETQYF. Written as DNA, the CDR3 is TGTGCCAGCAGTGTCTGGACGGGGGGGCAAGAGACCCAGTACTTC.

The chain uses TRBV14 and TRBJ1-2; D gene ambiguous. CDR1 and CDR2 from the germline V gene are SGHDN and FVKESK. V lost 1 base and J lost 0, with 3 bases in between. This CDR3 region has 13 residues. CDR3 region: CASSQATNYGYTF. The CDR3 DNA reads as TGTGCCAGCAGCCAAGCAACTAACTATGGCTACACCTTC.

This clone is medium-sized by share. V is TRBV9 and J is TRBJ1-1; D gene uncertain. The germline V gene encodes CDR1 SGDLS and CDR2 YYNGEE. The CDR3 extends over 14 amino acids. V was shortened by 3 bases and J by 0 bases, with 9 bases between the two germline ends. The CDR3 bases are TGTGCCAGCAGCGAACGTCTAATGAACACTGAAGCTTTCTTT. It translates to CASSERLMNTEAFF.

The chain employs TRBV5-5 and TRBJ1-5; D is unresolved. Trimming shortened V by 0 bases and J by 6 bases, and 10 bases separated the two germline ends. Germline V gene lookup returns CDR1 SGHKS and CDR2 YYEKEE (reference sequence). CDR3 length equals 14 residues. CDR3 region: CASSLAAASQPQHF. The DNA of the CDR3 is TGTGCCAGCAGCTTGGCGGCTGCTAGTCAGCCCCAGCATTTT.

The J gene is TRBJ2-3, the V gene TRBV19; 14 nucleotides align to TRBD2. Germline V gene lookup returns CDR1 LNHDA and CDR2 SQIVND (reference sequence). J was trimmed by 5 bases and V by 3 bases; bases with no gene match: 16. The CDR3 is 20 residues long. CDR3 DNA sequence: TGTGCCAGTAGTATCGGAGTCGGACTAGCGGGGGGAGGAGATGTAGATACGCAGTATTTT. Amino acids: CASSIGVGLAGGGDVDTQYF.

The rearrangement uses TRBV5-4 and TRBJ1-1, with D maybe TRBD1 (5 bases). CDR1 and CDR2 (germline): SGHNT, YYREEE (reference sequence). Trimming cost V 2 bases and J 2 bases, with 7 bases left between them. This CDR3 region has 13 residues. CDR3 region: CASSFGQNTEAFF. CDR3 bases: TGTGCCAGCAGCTTTGGACAAAACACTGAAGCTTTCTTT.

The rearrangement links TRBV15 to TRBJ2-1; 8 nucleotides agree with TRBD2. From germline, CDR1 is LNHNV and CDR2 YYDKDF (reference sequence). With V trimmed by 0 bases and J by 7 bases, 14 bases remained unmatched. The CDR3 has 18 amino acids. CDR3 sequence: CATSRDLAGAGAGNEQFF. In nucleotides, the CDR3 is TGTGCCACCAGCAGAGATCTCGCAGGAGCGGGGGCGGGGAATGAGCAGTTCTTC.

This clone was seen only a few times. This rearrangement joins TRBV4-1 to TRBJ2-4; D is possibly TRBD2 (5 bases). The V and J ends lost 0 bases and 0 bases respectively, with 18 bases between them. The CDR3 is made up of 19 amino acids. From germline, CDR1 is MGHRA and CDR2 YSYEKL. The CDR3 DNA follows: TGCGCCAGCAGCCAAGATACACCAGCGGCGCTACTAGCCAAAAACATTCAGTACTTC. The encoded protein is CASSQDTPAALLAKNIQYF.

Only a few counts were recorded for this clone. The chain carries TRBV5-1 and TRBJ2-7; TRBD1 agrees at 12 bases. The CDR3 runs to 14 residues. The V gene end was trimmed by 5 bases and the J gene end by 6 bases; junction bases not matched to a gene: 6. Germline assignment: CDR1 SGHRS and CDR2 YFSETQ. In nucleotides, the CDR3 is TGCGCCAGCAGGGCCGGGACAGGGGGCTCCGAGCAGTACTTC. It specifies CASRAGTGGSEQYF.

The chain links TRBV9 to TRBJ1-2, with TRBD1 matching 8 bases. CDR3 length equals 16 residues. Unmatched junction bases numbered 9, after V lost 3 bases and J lost 2 bases. The germline V gene has CDR1 SGDLS and CDR2 YYNGEE. The CDR3: CASSAPGGAGNYGYTF. CDR3 bases: TGTGCCAGCAGCGCGCCAGGGGGCGCAGGAAACTATGGCTACACCTTC.

This chain links TRBV5-1 with TRBJ1-3, with D hard to call. The CDR3 has 14 residues. V dropped 2 bases and J dropped 2 bases, with 8 bases sitting between them. CDR1 is SGHRS, CDR2 YFSETQ, per germline. CDR3 amino acids: CASSFGPAGNTIYF. Written as DNA, the CDR3 is TGCGCCAGCAGCTTTGGGCCAGCTGGAAACACCATATATTTT.

The CDR3 reads CASSLVVRANTGELFF. The DNA of the CDR3 is TGTGCCAGCAGTTTAGTGGTCAGGGCTAACACCGGGGAGCTGTTTTTT. The chain combines TRBV27 with TRBJ2-2, with D tentatively TRBD1 (5 bases). The CDR3 spans 16 residues. Germline V gene lookup returns CDR1 MNHEY and CDR2 SMNVEV (reference sequence). V gave up 2 bases and J gave up 2 bases, with 12 bases separating them.

The rearrangement joins TRBV3-1 (or the pseudogene TRBV3-2) to TRBJ2-3, with 9 bases lining up with TRBD2. CDR1 LGHDT and CDR2 YNNKEL come from the germline V gene (reference sequence). The CDR3 runs to 16 residues. V was clipped by 2 bases and J by 0 bases; unmatched bases: 3. CDR3 protein: CASSQRRGGSTDTQYF. The CDR3 nucleotides read TGTGCCAGCAGCCAAAGGCGGGGGGGCAGCACAGATACGCAGTATTTT.

V gene TRBV24-1 combines with J gene TRBJ2-1; a possible D gene is TRBD2 (5 bases). This CDR3 contains 16 residues. Germline CDR1 reads KGHDR; CDR2 reads SFDVKD. V was trimmed by 4 bases and J by 0 bases, leaving 12 bases between them. The CDR3 sequence: CATSEPTGSSYNEQFF. DNA for the CDR3: TGTGCCACCAGTGAGCCGACTGGGAGCTCCTACAATGAGCAGTTCTTC.

This clone was detected once. V usage is TRBV5-4 and J usage is TRBJ2-5; 11 bases are a match to TRBD2. The trim removed 2 bases at V and 0 bases at J, leaving 3 bases unmatched. The CDR3 is made up of 16 amino acids. Germline values: CDR1 SGHNT, CDR2 YYREEE (reference sequence). CDR3 region: CASSFGLAGYQETQYF. DNA of the CDR3: TGTGCCAGCAGCTTTGGACTAGCGGGCTACCAAGAGACCCAGTACTTC.